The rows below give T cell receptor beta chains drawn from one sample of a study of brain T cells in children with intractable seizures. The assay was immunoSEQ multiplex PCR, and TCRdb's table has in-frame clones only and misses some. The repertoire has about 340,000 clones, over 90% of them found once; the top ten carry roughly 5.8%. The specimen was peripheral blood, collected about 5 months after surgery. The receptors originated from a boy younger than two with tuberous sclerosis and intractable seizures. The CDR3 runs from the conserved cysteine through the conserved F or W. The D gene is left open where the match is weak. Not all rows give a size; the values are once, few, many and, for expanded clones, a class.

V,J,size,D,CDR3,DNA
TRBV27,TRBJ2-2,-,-,CASHGSGTQPTGELFF,TGTGCCTCACATGGGTCGGGGACCCAGCCCACCGGGGAGCTGTTTTTT
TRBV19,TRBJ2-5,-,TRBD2,CASSIDPAGGKTQYF,TGTGCCAGTAGTATAGATCCGGCGGGAGGCAAGACCCAGTACTTC
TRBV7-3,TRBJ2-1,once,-,CASSATLGGAFNNEQFF,TGTGCCAGCAGCGCTACCTTGGGCGGGGCTTTTAACAATGAGCAGTTCTTC
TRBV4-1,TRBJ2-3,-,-,CASSQPGSPDTQYF,TGCGCCAGCAGCCAACCGGGGAGCCCAGATACGCAGTATTTT
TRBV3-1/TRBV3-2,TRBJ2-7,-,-,CASSQDAGYSYEQYF,TGTGCCAGCAGCCAAGATGCCGGGTACTCCTACGAGCAGTACTTC
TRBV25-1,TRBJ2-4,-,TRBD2,CASSVLGSGGAINIQYF,TGTGCCAGCAGTGTCTTGGGTAGCGGGGGAGCAATAAACATTCAGTACTTC
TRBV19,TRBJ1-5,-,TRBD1,CASSRGQGKVTSNQPQHF,TGTGCCAGTAGCAGGGGGCAGGGAAAGGTTACGAGCAATCAGCCCCAGCATTTT
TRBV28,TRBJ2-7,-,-,CASASGFLREQYF,TGTGCCAGCGCCTCAGGTTTCCTGCGTGAGCAGTACTTC
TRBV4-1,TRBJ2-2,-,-,CASSHPGTWNTGELFF,TGCGCCAGCAGCCATCCCGGGACCTGGAACACCGGGGAGCTGTTTTTT
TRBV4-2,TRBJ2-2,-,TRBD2,CASSQNLAGVAGELFF,TGTGCCAGCAGCCAGAATCTAGCGGGAGTGGCCGGGGAGCTGTTTTTT
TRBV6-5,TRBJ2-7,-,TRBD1,CASSYSIGTARNEQYF,TGTGCCAGCAGTTACTCGATTGGGACAGCCCGGAACGAGCAGTACTTC
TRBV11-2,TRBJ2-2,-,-,CASSFSRVGPSGELFF,TGTGCCAGCAGCTTTTCTAGGGTAGGGCCATCCGGGGAGCTGTTTTTT
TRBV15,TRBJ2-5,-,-,CATSGLNLDPPQYF,TGTGCCACCAGCGGGCTTAATTTGGACCCACCCCAGTACTTC
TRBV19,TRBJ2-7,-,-,CASSMGFGTAYEQYF,TGTGCCAGTAGTATGGGGTTCGGGACCGCCTACGAGCAGTACTTC
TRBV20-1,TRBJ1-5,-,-,CSASRTGQPQHF,TGCAGTGCAAGTCGGACGGGACAGCCCCAGCATTTT
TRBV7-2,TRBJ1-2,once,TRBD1,CASSHTYEDRGDGYTF,TGTGCCAGCAGCCATACTTACGAGGACAGGGGGGATGGCTACACCTTC
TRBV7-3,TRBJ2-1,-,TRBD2,CASSSGTSGSSSYNEQFF,TGTGCCAGCAGCTCCGGGACTAGCGGGAGCAGCTCCTACAATGAGCAGTTCTTC
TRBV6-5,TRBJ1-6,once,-,CASSLRGGGNSPLHF,TGTGCCAGCAGTTTAAGGGGAGGGGGGAATTCACCCCTCCACTTT
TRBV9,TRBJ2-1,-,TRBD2,CASSPSGSGIYNEQFF,TGTGCCAGCAGCCCCTCAGGCAGCGGGATTTACAATGAGCAGTTCTTC
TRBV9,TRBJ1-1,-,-,CASSVVGKMNTEAFF,TGTGCCAGCAGCGTAGTAGGTAAAATGAACACTGAAGCTTTCTTT
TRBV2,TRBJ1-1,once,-,CASSEGNTEAFF,TGTGCCAGCAGTGAGGGGAACACTGAAGCTTTCTTT
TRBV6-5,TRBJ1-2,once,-,CASSYSAGLSSYTF,TGTGCCAGCAGTTACTCCGCAGGGCTTTCTAGCTACACCTTC
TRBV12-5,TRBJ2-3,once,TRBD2,CASALSGRAFTDTQYF,TGTGCTAGTGCCCTTAGCGGGAGGGCCTTCACAGATACGCAGTATTTT
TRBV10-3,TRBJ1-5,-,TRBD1,CAISMGQGVAQHF,TGTGCCATTTCCATGGGACAGGGGGTGGCCCAGCATTTT
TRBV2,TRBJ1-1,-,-,CASGQRMNTEAFF,TGTGCCAGCGGACAGCGCATGAACACTGAAGCTTTCTTT
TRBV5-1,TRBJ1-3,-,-,CASSLFGAGNTIYF,TGCGCCAGCAGCTTGTTCGGGGCTGGAAACACCATATATTTT
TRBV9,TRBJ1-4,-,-,CASSPRSGVGEKLFF,TGTGCCAGCAGCCCACGCTCAGGGGTCGGTGAAAAACTGTTTTTT
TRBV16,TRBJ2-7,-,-,CASSQWDEQYF,TGTGCCAGCAGCCAATGGGACGAGCAGTACTTC
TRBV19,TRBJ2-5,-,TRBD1,CASSPGQGAGETQYF,TGTGCCAGTAGCCCGGGACAGGGGGCTGGAGAGACCCAGTACTTC
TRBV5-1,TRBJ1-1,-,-,CASSLYPGQGSSVRAFF,TGCGCCAGCAGCCTATACCCCGGTCAGGGTTCCAGCGTGAGAGCTTTCTTT
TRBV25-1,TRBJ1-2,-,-,CASSPRQTNYGYTF,TGTGCCAGCAGCCCTCGGCAGACTAACTATGGCTACACCTTC
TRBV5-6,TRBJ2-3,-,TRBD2,CASSFGGRAQDTQYF,TGTGCCAGCAGCTTTGGCGGGAGGGCCCAAGATACGCAGTATTTT
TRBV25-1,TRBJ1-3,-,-,CASSPSLAGAGNTIYF,TGTGCCAGCAGTCCCTCCCTGGCAGGGGCTGGAAACACCATATATTTT
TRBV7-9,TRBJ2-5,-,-,CASSLVWTGQETQYF,TGTGCCAGCAGCTTAGTCTGGACGGGTCAAGAGACCCAGTACTTC
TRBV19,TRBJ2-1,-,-,CASTAGPEVEQFF,TGTGCCAGTACCGCTGGGCCAGAGGTTGAGCAGTTCTTC
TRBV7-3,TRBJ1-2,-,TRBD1,CASSLSGTGGPDYTF,TGTGCCAGCAGCTTATCAGGAACAGGGGGGCCGGACTACACCTTC
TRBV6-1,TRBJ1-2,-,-,CASSPLAGFNGYTF,TGTGCCAGCAGTCCCCTCGCAGGGTTTAATGGCTACACCTTC
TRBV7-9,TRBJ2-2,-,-,CASSPDPNTGELFF,TGTGCCAGCAGTCCCGATCCGAACACCGGGGAGCTGTTTTTT
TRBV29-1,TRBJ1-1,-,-,CSVDTDLFTEAFF,TGCAGCGTTGATACGGATCTTTTCACTGAAGCTTTCTTT
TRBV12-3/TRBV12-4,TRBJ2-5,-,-,CASIGDIQETQYF,TGTGCCAGCATCGGGGACATACAGGAGACCCAGTACTTC
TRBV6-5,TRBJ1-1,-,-,CASSYSSTNTEAFF,TGTGCCAGCAGTTACTCTTCAACGAACACTGAAGCTTTCTTT
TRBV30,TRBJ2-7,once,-,CAWGENYEQYF,TGTGCCTGGGGGGAAAACTACGAGCAGTACTTC
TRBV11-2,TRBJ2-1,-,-,CASGLDWGANNEQFF,TGTGCCAGCGGTCTAGACTGGGGGGCGAACAATGAGCAGTTCTTC
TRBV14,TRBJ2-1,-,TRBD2,CASSPITLEGSGIYNEQFF,TGTGCCAGCAGCCCCATCACCCTAGAAGGTAGCGGGATATACAATGAGCAGTTCTTC
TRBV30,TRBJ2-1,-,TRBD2,CAWSVSGLLYNEQFF,TGTGCCTGGAGTGTTAGCGGGCTACTATACAATGAGCAGTTCTTC
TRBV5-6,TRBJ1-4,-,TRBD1,CASSVVRDRDEKLFF,TGTGCCAGCAGCGTCGTCCGGGACAGGGATGAAAAACTGTTTTTT
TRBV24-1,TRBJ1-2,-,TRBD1,CATSDWERGTGGYTF,TGTGCCACCAGTGATTGGGAGAGGGGGACAGGAGGCTACACCTTC
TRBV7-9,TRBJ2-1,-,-,CASSLTENEQFF,TGTGCCAGCAGCTTGACCGAGAATGAGCAGTTCTTC
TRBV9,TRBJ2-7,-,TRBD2,CASSLNSGGTYEQYF,TGTGCCAGCAGCCTAAATAGCGGGGGGACCTACGAGCAGTACTTC
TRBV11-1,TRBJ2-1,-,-,CASSLVVGPVHEQFF,TGTGCCAGCAGCTTAGTCGTGGGGCCTGTCCATGAGCAGTTCTTC